This T cell receptor beta chain is from a study of cytomegalovirus exposure and HLA in healthy donors. The V gene's germline CDR1 is SGDLS and CDR2 YYNGEE. The CDR3 sequence is 15 residues long. Trimming removed 0 bases from V and 3 bases from J, with 12 bases in between. 60 Vbeta and 13 Jbeta primers were used in PCR. The assay was immunoSEQ multiplex PCR, and TCRdb's table has in-frame clones only and misses some. The table gives 150,000 to 200,000 clones; the top ten clones make up under 2.5% of it. The material sequenced was PBMCs. This TCR derives from a man aged 30 to 39 in good health and CMV-seronegative. This chain joins TRBV9 and TRBJ1-1; possibly TRBD1 for D (6 bases). The CDR3 reads CASSVVSRGYTEAFF. The CDR3, as DNA: TGTGCCAGCAGCGTAGTTAGCAGGGGATACACTGAAGCTTTCTTT.